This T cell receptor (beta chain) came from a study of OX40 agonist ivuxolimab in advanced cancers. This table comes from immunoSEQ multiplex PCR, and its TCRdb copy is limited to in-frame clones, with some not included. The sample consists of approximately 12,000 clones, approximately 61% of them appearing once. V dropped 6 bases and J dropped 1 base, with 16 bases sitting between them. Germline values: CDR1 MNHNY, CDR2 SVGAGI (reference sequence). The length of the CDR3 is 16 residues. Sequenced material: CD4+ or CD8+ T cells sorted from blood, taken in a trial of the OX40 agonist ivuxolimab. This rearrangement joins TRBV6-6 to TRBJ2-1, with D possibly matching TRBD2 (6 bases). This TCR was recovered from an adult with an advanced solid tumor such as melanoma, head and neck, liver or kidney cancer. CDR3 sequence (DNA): TGTGCCAGCAGCAACCCGATAGCGGATTCCTACAATGAGCAGTTCTTC. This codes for CASSNPIADSYNEQFF.